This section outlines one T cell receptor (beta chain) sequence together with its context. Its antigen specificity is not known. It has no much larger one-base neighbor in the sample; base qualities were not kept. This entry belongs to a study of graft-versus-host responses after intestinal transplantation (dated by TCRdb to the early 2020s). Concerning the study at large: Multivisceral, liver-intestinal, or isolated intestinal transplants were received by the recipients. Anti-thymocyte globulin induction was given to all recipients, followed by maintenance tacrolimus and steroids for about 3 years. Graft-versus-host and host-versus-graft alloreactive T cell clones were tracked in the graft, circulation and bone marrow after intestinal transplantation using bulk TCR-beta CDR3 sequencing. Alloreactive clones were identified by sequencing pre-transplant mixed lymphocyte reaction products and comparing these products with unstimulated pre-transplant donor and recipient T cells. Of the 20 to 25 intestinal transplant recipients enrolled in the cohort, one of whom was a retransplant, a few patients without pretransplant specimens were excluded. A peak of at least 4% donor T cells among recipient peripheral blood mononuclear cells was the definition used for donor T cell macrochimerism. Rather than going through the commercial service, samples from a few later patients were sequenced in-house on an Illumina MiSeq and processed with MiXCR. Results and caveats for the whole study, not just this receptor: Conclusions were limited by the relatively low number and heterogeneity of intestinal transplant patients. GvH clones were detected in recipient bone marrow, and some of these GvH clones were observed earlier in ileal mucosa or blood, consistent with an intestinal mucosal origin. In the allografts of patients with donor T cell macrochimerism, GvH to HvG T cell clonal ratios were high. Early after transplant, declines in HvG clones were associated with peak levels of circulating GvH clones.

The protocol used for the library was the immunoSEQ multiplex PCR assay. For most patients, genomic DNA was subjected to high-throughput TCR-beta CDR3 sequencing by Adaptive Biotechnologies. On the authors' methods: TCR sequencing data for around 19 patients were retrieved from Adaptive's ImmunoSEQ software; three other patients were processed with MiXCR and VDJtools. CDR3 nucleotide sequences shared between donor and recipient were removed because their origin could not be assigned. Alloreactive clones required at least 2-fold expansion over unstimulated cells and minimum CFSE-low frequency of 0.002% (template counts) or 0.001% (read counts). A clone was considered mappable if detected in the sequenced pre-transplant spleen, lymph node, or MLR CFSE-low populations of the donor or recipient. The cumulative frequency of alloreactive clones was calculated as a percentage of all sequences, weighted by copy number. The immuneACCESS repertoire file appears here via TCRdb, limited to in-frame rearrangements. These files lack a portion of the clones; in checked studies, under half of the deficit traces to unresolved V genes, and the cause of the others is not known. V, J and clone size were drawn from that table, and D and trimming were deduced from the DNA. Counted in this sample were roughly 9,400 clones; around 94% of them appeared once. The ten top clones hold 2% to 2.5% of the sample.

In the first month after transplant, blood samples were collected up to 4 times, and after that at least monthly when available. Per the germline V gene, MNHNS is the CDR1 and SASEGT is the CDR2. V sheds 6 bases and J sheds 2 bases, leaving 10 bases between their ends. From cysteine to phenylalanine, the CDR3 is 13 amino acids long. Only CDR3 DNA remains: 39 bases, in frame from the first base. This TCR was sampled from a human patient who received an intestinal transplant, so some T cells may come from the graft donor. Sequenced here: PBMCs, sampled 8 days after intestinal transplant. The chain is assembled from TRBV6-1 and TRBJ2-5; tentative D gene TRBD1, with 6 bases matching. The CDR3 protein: CASRETGQETQYF. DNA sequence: TGTGCCAGCAGGGAGACAGGTCAAGAGACCCAGTACTTC.